The clone carrying this T cell receptor beta chain showed up just a few times. The plating included roughly 200,000 irradiated, violet-dye-labeled stimulator cells together with roughly 200,000 CFSE-labeled responder cells. CD4 and CD8 responders that proliferated in the reaction were FACS-sorted. Profiling relied on immunoSEQ multiplex PCR, and the TCRdb table lists in-frame clones only, not all of them. The sample lists under 7,500 clones; 33% were seen once. Germline values: CDR1 MGHRA, CDR2 YSYEKL. With V trimmed by 2 bases and J by 0 bases, 6 bases remained unmatched. The CDR3 extends over 16 amino acids. The data belong to a study of graft-versus-host responses after intestinal transplantation. On the study more broadly: Multivisceral, liver-intestinal, or isolated intestinal transplants were performed in recipients. The recipients all started with anti-thymocyte globulin induction and then took tacrolimus and steroids for roughly three years. Study conclusions and caveats: Early after transplant, HvG declines were associated with peak levels of circulating GvH clones.

V and J are TRBV4-1 and TRBJ2-5, with 7 bases lining up with TRBD2. The sequencing used alloreactive CD8+ T cells from a mixed lymphocyte reaction culture, collected before transplantation. The subset was: CFSE-low proliferating T cells sorted from approximately 6-day pre-transplant mixed lymphocyte reaction (GvH or HvG direction). The sequence derives from a human patient who was an organ donor for intestinal transplantation. The CDR3 is CASSQIGGLYQETQYF. The CDR3 bases are TGCGCCAGCAGCCAAATTGGGGGACTATACCAAGAGACCCAGTACTTC.